Detailed here is one T cell receptor (beta chain). Its antigen is unknown. No per-base quality is available; no much larger clone lies one base away. Participants in the prospective study were aged 18 to 89 years, lived in under 30 United States geographic areas, and enrolled through a virtual design. Cohort assignment in the prospective study relied on participant-reported clinical history from a screening survey and a study questionnaire. Exposed participants were defined as having been in contact with someone with a PCR-confirmed or clinician-diagnosed COVID-19 case within 2 weeks of study entry. In the prospective study, whole blood, serum and a nasopharyngeal or oropharyngeal swab were collected from each participant by mobile phlebotomists. Prospective study participants could optionally give additional blood draws and questionnaires over an approximately 2-month period. Prospective study blood samples were shipped either frozen or at room temperature before DNA extraction.

These data come from a study of blood T cell repertoires in COVID-19 (dated by TCRdb to the early 2020s). Looking at the study overall: Collaborator samples came from the United States, Italy and Spain and covered acute and convalescent phases of COVID-19. A de-identified subject ID, COVID-19 status, age in years and sex were almost always included in the sample metadata. The dataset comprised deeply sampled blood TCRbeta repertoires from subjects exposed to, actively infected with, or recovered from COVID-19. The repertoires were made available in a free public database intended to serve as a resource for research on the immune response to SARS-CoV-2. Samples came from the ongoing ImmuneRACE study (first 160 participants) plus 1,254 subjects from 6 global collaborators. Where available, HLA class I and class II types were obtained from metadata supplied by the sample provider rather than from assay-based typing. The material from the prospective study consisted of cDNA or gDNA derived from T cells, B-cell-depleted T cells, or PBMCs.

TCRbeta CDR3 regions were amplified from genomic DNA using the immunoSEQ Assay, a bias-controlled multiplex PCR. Turning to the authors' computational methods: The number of nucleated cells in each sample was estimated by amplification of reference gene primers within the assay. To quantify the absolute abundance of each unique TCRbeta CDR3 rearrangement, sequence reads were collapsed and filtered. For each sample, productive Simpson clonality was calculated as the square root of Simpson's diversity index over productive rearrangements. TCRdb's version of the immuneACCESS table is confined to in-frame rearrangements and falls short of the full clone set. An unresolved V gene accounts for under half of the shortfall where checked; the remainder is of unknown origin. The DNA was the basis for D and trimming; V, J and clone size are from that table. Within this sample are around 170,000 clones, with approximately 80% of them counted one time only. The biggest ten clones account for about 15% of the sample.

Overall study outcomes, separate from this receptor: Clinical and demographic metadata were provided uncurated, with the amount varying by source and participant.

The CDR3 runs 15 amino acids, cysteine and phenylalanine included. Here the CDR3 DNA is all that survives: 45 bases in frame from base 1. Looking up the germline V gene yields CDR1 KGHDR and CDR2 SFDVKD. Between the V and J ends, shortened by 0 bases and 0 bases respectively, the junction contains 8 bases. Material: PBMCs or T cells enriched from blood (not recorded which). The sequence came from a man aged 55 to 69 who had been exposed to COVID-19. The sequence is built from TRBV24-1 and TRBJ2-7, with the identity of the D gene unclear. The CDR3 loop reads CATSDLAVNSYEQYF. In nucleotides, the sequence is TGTGCCACCAGTGATTTGGCGGTGAACTCCTACGAGCAGTACTTC.